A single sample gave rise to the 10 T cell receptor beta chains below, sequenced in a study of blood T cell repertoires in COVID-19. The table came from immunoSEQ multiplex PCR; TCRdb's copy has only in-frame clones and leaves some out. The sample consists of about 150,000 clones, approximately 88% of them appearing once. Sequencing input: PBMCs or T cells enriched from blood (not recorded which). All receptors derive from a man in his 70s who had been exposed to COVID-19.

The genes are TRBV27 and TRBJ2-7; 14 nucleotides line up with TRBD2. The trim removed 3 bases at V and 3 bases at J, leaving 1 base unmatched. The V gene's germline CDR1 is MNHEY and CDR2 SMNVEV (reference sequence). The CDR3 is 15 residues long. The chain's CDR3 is CASSFGTSGSYEQYF. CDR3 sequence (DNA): TGTGCCAGCAGTTTCGGGACTAGCGGGAGCTACGAGCAGTACTTC.

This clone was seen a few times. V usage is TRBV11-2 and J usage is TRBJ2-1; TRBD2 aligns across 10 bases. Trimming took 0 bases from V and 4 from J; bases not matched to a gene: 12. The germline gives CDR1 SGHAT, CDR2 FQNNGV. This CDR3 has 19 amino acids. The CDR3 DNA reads TGTGCCAGCAGCTTAGACCCCCTAGCGGGGGCCGGGGAATACAATGAGCAGTTCTTC. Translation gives CASSLDPLAGAGEYNEQFF.

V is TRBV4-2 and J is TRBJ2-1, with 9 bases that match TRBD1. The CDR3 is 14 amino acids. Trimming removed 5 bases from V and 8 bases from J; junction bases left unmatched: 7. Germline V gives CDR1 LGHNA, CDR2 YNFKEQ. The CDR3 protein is CASSAAGQGYEQFF. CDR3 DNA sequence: TGTGCCAGCAGCGCCGCCGGACAGGGGTATGAGCAGTTCTTC.

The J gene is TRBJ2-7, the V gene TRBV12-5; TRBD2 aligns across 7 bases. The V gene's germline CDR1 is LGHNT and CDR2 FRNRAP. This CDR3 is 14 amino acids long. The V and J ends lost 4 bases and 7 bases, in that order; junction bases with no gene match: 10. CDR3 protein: CASGSTGGLEEQYF. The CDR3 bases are TGTGCTAGTGGTTCCACCGGGGGGTTAGAAGAGCAGTACTTC.

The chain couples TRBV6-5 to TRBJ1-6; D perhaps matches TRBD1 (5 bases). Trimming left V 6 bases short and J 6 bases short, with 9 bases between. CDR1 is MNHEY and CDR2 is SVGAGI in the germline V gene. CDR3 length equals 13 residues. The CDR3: CASRQGSNSPLHF. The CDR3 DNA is TGTGCCAGCAGGCAGGGTTCTAATTCACCCCTCCACTTT.

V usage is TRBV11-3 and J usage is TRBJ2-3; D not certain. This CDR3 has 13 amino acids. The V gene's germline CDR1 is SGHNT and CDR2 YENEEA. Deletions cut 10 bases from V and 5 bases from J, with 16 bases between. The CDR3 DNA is TGTGCCATCCCTGGGCGCCAACGAGATACGCAGTATTTT. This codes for CAIPGRQRDTQYF.

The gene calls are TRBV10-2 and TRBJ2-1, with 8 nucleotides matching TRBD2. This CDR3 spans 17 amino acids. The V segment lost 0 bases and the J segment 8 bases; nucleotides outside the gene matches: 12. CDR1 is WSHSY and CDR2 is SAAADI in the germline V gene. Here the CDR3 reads CASSESAGSGSGYEQFF. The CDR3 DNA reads TGCGCCAGCAGTGAGTCAGCGGGAAGCGGGAGTGGGTATGAGCAGTTCTTC.

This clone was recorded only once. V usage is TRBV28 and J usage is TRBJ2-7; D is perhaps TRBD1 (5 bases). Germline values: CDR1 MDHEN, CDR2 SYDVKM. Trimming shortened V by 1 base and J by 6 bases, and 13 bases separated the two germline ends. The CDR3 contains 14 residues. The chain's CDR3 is CASSLFPLRAEQYF. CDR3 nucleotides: TGTGCCAGCAGTTTATTTCCGCTCAGGGCCGAGCAGTACTTC.

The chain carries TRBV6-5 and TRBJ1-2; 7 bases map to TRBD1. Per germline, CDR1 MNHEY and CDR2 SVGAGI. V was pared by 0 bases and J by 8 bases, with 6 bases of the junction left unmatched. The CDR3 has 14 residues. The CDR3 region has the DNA TGTGCCAGCAGTTACTCCTCCAGGGGGAACGGCTACACCTTC. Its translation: CASSYSSRGNGYTF.

CDR3 in amino acids: CSVVTGTGAQVNTF. For the CDR3, the DNA is TGCAGCGTTGTAACTGGGACAGGGGCCCAGGTGAACACCTTC. V is TRBV29-1 and J is TRBJ1-2; 10 nucleotides line up with TRBD1. J lost 12 bases, V lost 4 bases, and 14 bases had no gene match. This CDR3 has 14 amino acids. The germline V gene encodes CDR1 SQVTM and CDR2 ANQGSEA.